The 3 T cell receptor beta chains below come from one sample, sequenced in a study of identical twins. TCRdb called the 5' RACE reads again in MiXCR, with one record for every CDR3 protein. The sample contains roughly 350,000 distinct CDR3 sequences, approximately 8.8% of which appear only once. Sequenced input: naive T cells sorted from blood. The receptors stem from a woman between 50 and 59 years old in good health.

At least ten counts were recorded for this clonotype. The rearrangement joins TRBV7-2 to TRBJ1-1; 8 bases fit TRBD1. Germline V CDR1 and CDR2: SGHTA, FQGNSA. Trimming removed 5 bases from V and 0 bases from J; junction bases left unmatched: 17. The CDR3 covers 19 residues. The CDR3, as DNA: TGTGCCAGCAGCCCTAATCCACGTCGGACAGGGCTTTTGAACACTGAAGCTTTCTTT. Its protein is CASSPNPRRTGLLNTEAFF.

The CDR3 DNA reads as TGCGCCAGCAGCTTGGTTGGACTAGCGACCTCCTACAATGAGCAGTTCTTC. It codes for CASSLVGLATSYNEQFF. The chain is built from TRBV5-1 and TRBJ2-1; 9 bases align to TRBD2. This CDR3 is 17 amino acids long. Germline trimming cut 0 bases from V and 0 bases from J; bases unmatched to any gene: 4. Germline V gene data show CDR1 as SGHRS and CDR2 as YFSETQ.

This chain joins TRBV12-3 or TRBV12-4 and TRBJ2-2; 10 bases are a match to TRBD2. CDR3 length equals 15 residues. With V trimmed by 7 bases and J by 5 bases, 7 bases remained unmatched. The chain's CDR3 is CASTEAGGKTGELFF. Written as DNA, the CDR3 is TGTGCCAGCACCGAAGCGGGGGGGAAAACCGGGGAGCTGTTTTTT.